This entry lists 15 T cell receptor beta chains sequenced from one sample in a study of blood T cell repertoires in COVID-19. TCRdb's table, derived via immunoSEQ multiplex PCR, lists solely in-frame clones and lacks some. The data hold around 330,000 clones, with 89% observed a single time. Sequencing was done on a sample of PBMCs or T cells enriched from blood (not recorded which). The receptors were sampled from a woman aged 40 to 50 who had recovered from COVID-19.

The chain carries TRBV9 and TRBJ1-2; 7 bases line up with TRBD1. With 4 bases clipped from V and 5 bases from J, the junction kept 8 bases outside the gene matches. Germline V gene data show CDR1 as SGDLS and CDR2 as YYNGEE. The CDR3 is 14 amino acids. CDR3 DNA: TGTGCCAGCAGCCCCTCCGGACAGGATTATGGCTACACCTTC. Translating it yields CASSPSGQDYGYTF.

The chain combines TRBV27 with TRBJ1-5; 7 bases are shared with TRBD1. The ends lost 0 bases at V and 2 bases at J; junction bases unmatched: 4. Germline CDR1 reads MNHEY; CDR2 reads SMNVEV (reference sequence). This CDR3 spans 16 amino acids. This CDR3 reads CASSLSRQGGNQPQHF. DNA for the CDR3: TGTGCCAGCAGTTTATCGAGACAGGGAGGCAATCAGCCCCAGCATTTT.

V usage is TRBV7-8 and J usage is TRBJ2-7; TRBD1 might be the D (6 bases). The ends were cut back, 5 bases at V and 4 bases at J, with 15 bases in the middle. The CDR3 totals 14 residues. Germline V gene lookup returns CDR1 SGHVS and CDR2 FQNEAQ. This CDR3 is CASSGTTLWYEQYF. The CDR3 coding sequence is TGTGCCAGCAGCGGGACAACCCTTTGGTACGAGCAGTACTTC.

The V call is TRBV10-3, the J call TRBJ2-7; D call uncertain. V was shortened by 3 bases and J by 3 bases, with 3 bases between the two germline ends. Germline CDR1 reads ENHRY; CDR2 reads SYGVKD. The CDR3 contains 11 residues. For the CDR3, the DNA is TGTGCCATCAGTGATCGCTACGAGCAGTACTTC. This codes for CAISDRYEQYF.

V and J are TRBV25-1 and TRBJ1-4; D remains unclear. The germline gives CDR1 MGHDK, CDR2 SYGVNS. The V gene lost 0 bases and the J gene lost 0 bases, with 11 bases spanning the gap. The length of the CDR3 is 17 residues. This chain's CDR3 is CASSEYYSSTTNEKLFF. The CDR3 DNA sequence: TGTGCCAGCAGTGAATATTACTCTTCAACAACTAATGAAAAACTGTTTTTT.

The chain carries TRBV30 and TRBJ1-2, with TRBD1 identical over 9 bases. The CDR3 consists of 15 residues. Germline-derived CDR1 and CDR2 are GTSNPN and SVGIG (reference sequence). V shed 0 bases and J 5 bases; nucleotides not matched to a gene: 7. The CDR3 loop is CAWSVPRQGGYGYTF. In DNA, the CDR3 is TGTGCCTGGAGTGTACCCAGACAGGGGGGGTATGGCTACACCTTC.

About this clone: This same CDR3 is encoded by further DNA sequences in the sample. The rearrangement joins TRBV7-9 to TRBJ1-6; D may be TRBD1 (5 bases). V lost 5 bases and J lost 9, with 11 bases in between. This CDR3 is built from 13 residues. From germline, CDR1 is SEHNR and CDR2 FQNEAQ (reference sequence). CDR3 amino acids: CASSPGLGSPLHF. Here the CDR3 DNA reads TGTGCCAGCAGCCCGGGACTGGGTTCACCCCTCCACTTT.

This chain connects TRBV7-9 to TRBJ2-1; TRBD2 is a possible D gene (6 bases). The CDR3 totals 12 residues. Germline V gene data show CDR1 as SEHNR and CDR2 as FQNEAQ (reference sequence). The V and J ends lost 5 bases and 15 bases respectively, with 17 bases between them. CDR3 amino acids: CASSPPGTLGFF. The CDR3 nucleotides read TGTGCCAGCAGCCCCCCCGGGACTCTTGGGTTCTTC.

The V gene is TRBV6-5, the J gene TRBJ2-5; D call uncertain. The CDR3 spans 15 residues. The germline gives CDR1 MNHEY, CDR2 SVGAGI. Trimming cost V 2 bases and J 5 bases, with 15 bases left between them. The chain's CDR3 is CASSYTPLPTETQYF. The DNA for the CDR3 is TGTGCCAGCAGTTACACCCCCCTACCAACGGAGACCCAGTACTTC.

The gene calls are TRBV28 and TRBJ1-1; 7 bases match TRBD1. The CDR3 is 14 amino acids. Unmatched junction bases numbered 10, after V lost 8 bases and J lost 4 bases. Germline-derived CDR1 and CDR2 are MDHEN and SYDVKM. The DNA for the CDR3 is TGTGCCAGCGGACCAGGGGGTCGCGCCACTGAAGCTTTCTTT. Protein: CASGPGGRATEAFF.

V is TRBV29-1 and J is TRBJ2-5, with no clear D. Trimming took 1 base from V and 0 from J, leaving 9 bases between them. Germline CDR1 reads SQVTM; CDR2 reads ANQGSEA. This CDR3 has 14 residues. In DNA form, the CDR3 reads TGCAGCGTTGAAGCCGGCGGAAACCAAGAGACCCAGTACTTC. This sequence encodes CSVEAGGNQETQYF.

The J gene is TRBJ1-2, the V gene TRBV6-2 or TRBV6-3; D uncertain. The CDR3 is made up of 11 amino acids. Germline values: CDR1 MNHEY, CDR2 SVGEGT. V shed 5 bases and J shed 3 bases, with 4 bases lying between them. In nucleotides, the CDR3 is TGTGCCAGCAGTCTCGACTATGGCTACACCTTC. As protein: CASSLDYGYTF.

This clone appeared once. The gene calls are TRBV6-5 and TRBJ1-3; perhaps TRBD1 as D (5 bases). There are 15 residues in the CDR3. Trimming cost V 3 bases and J 0 bases, with 9 bases left between them. Germline values: CDR1 MNHEY, CDR2 SVGAGI. Written as DNA, the CDR3 is TGTGCCAGCAGTTATCAGGGAAACTCTGGAAACACCATATATTTT. This codes for CASSYQGNSGNTIYF.

This clone has a handful of counts. The J gene is TRBJ1-1, the V gene TRBV3-1 (or the pseudogene TRBV3-2); D possibly corresponds to TRBD1 (6 bases). Trimming cost V 4 bases and J 0 bases, with 18 bases left between them. This CDR3 is built from 17 residues. CDR1 and CDR2 from the germline V gene are LGHDT and YNNKEL (reference sequence). CDR3 residues: CASSPSWGGGLNTEAFF. The CDR3 nucleotides are TGTGCCAGCAGCCCCTCATGGGGAGGGGGTTTGAACACTGAAGCTTTCTTT.

V and J are TRBV30 and TRBJ2-5; a weak D match, TRBD2 (5 bases). This CDR3 is 15 amino acids long. Germline V lookup: CDR1 GTSNPN, CDR2 SVGIG (reference sequence). V gave up 1 base and J gave up 2 bases, with 14 bases separating them. Written as DNA, the CDR3 is TGTGCCTGGAGTGGATTGGGAGCGAGTCAAGAGACCCAGTACTTC. Its protein is CAWSGLGASQETQYF.